A selection of T cell receptor beta chains follows, all from one sample in a study of T cell responses to AZD1222 COVID-19 vaccine. Clones were sequenced by immunoSEQ multiplex PCR, and TCRdb holds only the in-frame ones, with some missing. The sample lists 100,000 to 150,000 clones, about nine tenths occurring once. Sequencing used peripheral blood, obtained on day 0 of AZD1222 vaccination. These receptors came from an adult in good health. Both conserved end residues are part of each CDR3. A D gene is named only where the DNA matches it firmly. Clone size, where shown, is once, few, many, or a class for clones that have expanded.

clone size	D gene	J gene	V gene	CDR3 protein	CDR3 DNA
.	.	TRBJ1-6	TRBV6-5	CASSSKRQARDSPLHF	TGTGCCAGCAGTTCCAAAAGACAGGCGAGGGATTCACCCCTCCACTTT
.	.	TRBJ2-2	TRBV11-3	CASSLRPQNGELFF	TGTGCCAGCAGCTTACGTCCCCAAAACGGGGAGCTGTTTTTT
once	.	TRBJ2-2	TRBV9	CASSVDPLGLTGELFF	TGTGCCAGCAGCGTAGATCCGTTGGGGCTAACCGGGGAGCTGTTTTTT
few	.	TRBJ2-5	TRBV18	CASSPGPQETQYF	TGTGCCAGCTCACCCGGACCTCAAGAGACCCAGTACTTC
.	.	TRBJ1-4	TRBV27	CASSLRGGVTNEKLFF	TGTGCCAGCAGTCTCAGGGGTGGGGTAACTAATGAAAAACTGTTTTTT
.	.	TRBJ1-5	TRBV30	CASKTKQGNQPQHF	TGTGCCTCGAAAACAAAACAGGGAAATCAGCCCCAGCATTTT
.	.	TRBJ2-7	TRBV3-1/TRBV3-2	CASSQVRREQYF	TGTGCCAGCAGCCAAGTAAGGCGCGAGCAGTACTTC
.	.	TRBJ1-3	TRBV3-1/TRBV3-2	CASSQDGGENTIYF	TGTGCCAGCAGCCAAGATGGGGGCGAAAACACCATATATTTT
.	.	TRBJ2-4	TRBV10-3	CAIAGDLRDIQYF	TGTGCCATTGCAGGGGACCTTCGGGACATTCAGTACTTC
.	.	TRBJ1-1	TRBV18	CASSTGQGNTEAFF	TGTGCCAGCTCAACGGGCCAGGGCAACACTGAAGCTTTCTTT
.	TRBD2	TRBJ2-1	TRBV5-1	CASGLERGSVNEQFF	TGCGCCAGCGGACTTGAGCGGGGGTCCGTCAATGAGCAGTTCTTC
.	.	TRBJ1-3	TRBV19	CASSIQIDASGNTIYF	TGTGCCAGTAGTATCCAGATTGACGCCTCTGGAAACACCATATATTTT
.	.	TRBJ1-4	TRBV2	CASRRREGVTNEKLFF	TGTGCCAGCAGGAGAAGGGAAGGTGTGACTAATGAAAAACTGTTTTTT
.	TRBD1	TRBJ2-7	TRBV28	CASSLPWTGGMNEQYF	TGTGCCAGCAGTTTACCCTGGACAGGGGGCATGAACGAGCAGTACTTC
.	TRBD2	TRBJ2-7	TRBV7-9	CASSTLGGNEQYF	TGTGCCAGCAGCACCCTGGGAGGGAACGAGCAGTACTTC
.	.	TRBJ2-5	TRBV18	CASSLGLQQETQYF	TGTGCCAGCTCACTGGGCCTTCAGCAAGAGACCCAGTACTTC
.	.	TRBJ2-7	TRBV18	CASSLQWAGGVYEQYF	TGTGCCAGCTCACTTCAGTGGGCAGGGGGGGTCTACGAGCAGTACTTC
.	.	TRBJ2-7	TRBV14	CASSQIGGVGFEQYF	TGTGCCAGCAGCCAAATTGGGGGAGTTGGGTTCGAGCAGTACTTC
few	.	TRBJ1-2	TRBV7-9	CASSPSWDRGGGYTF	TGTGCCAGCAGCCCCTCGTGGGACCGGGGGGGCGGCTACACCTTC
.	.	TRBJ1-6	TRBV28	CASTPSTMRSPLHF	TGTGCCAGCACCCCATCTACCATGAGGTCACCCCTCCACTTT
.	.	TRBJ1-6	TRBV12-3/TRBV12-4	CASSSNSPLHF	TGTGCCAGCAGTTCAAATTCACCCCTCCACTTT
.	.	TRBJ2-7	TRBV4-3	CASSLVREGLYEQYF	TGCGCCAGCAGCCTCGTTAGGGAAGGGCTCTACGAGCAGTACTTC
.	TRBD1	TRBJ2-1	TRBV5-1	CASSGGQAFMDEQFF	TGCGCCAGCAGCGGGGGACAGGCGTTCATGGATGAGCAGTTCTTC
few	TRBD1	TRBJ2-2	TRBV9	CASSVATTGDRELFF	TGTGCCAGCAGCGTAGCTACGACAGGGGATAGGGAGCTGTTTTTT
few	TRBD1	TRBJ2-7	TRBV3-1/TRBV3-2	CATQDRADEQYF	TGTGCCACACAAGACAGGGCCGACGAGCAGTACTTC
.	TRBD2	TRBJ2-3	TRBV27	CASSLLSRGGFADTQYF	TGTGCCAGCAGTTTATTATCACGCGGGGGGTTTGCAGATACGCAGTATTTT
few	TRBD1	TRBJ1-4	TRBV15	CATSRQGANEKLFF	TGTGCCACCAGCAGGCAGGGGGCTAATGAAAAACTGTTTTTT
.	TRBD1	TRBJ2-7	TRBV27	CASSLTPGQSYEQYF	TGTGCCAGCAGTTTAACCCCGGGACAGTCCTACGAGCAGTACTTC